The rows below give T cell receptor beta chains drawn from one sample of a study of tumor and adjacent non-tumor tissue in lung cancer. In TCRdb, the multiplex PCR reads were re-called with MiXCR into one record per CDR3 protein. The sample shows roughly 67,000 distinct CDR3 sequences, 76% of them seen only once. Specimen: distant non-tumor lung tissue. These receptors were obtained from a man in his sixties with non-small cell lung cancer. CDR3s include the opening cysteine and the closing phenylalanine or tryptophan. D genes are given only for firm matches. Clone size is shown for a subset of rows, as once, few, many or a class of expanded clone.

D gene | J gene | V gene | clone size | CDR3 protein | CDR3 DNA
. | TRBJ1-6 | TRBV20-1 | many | CSASGSGNSPLHF | TGCAGTGCTTCTGGATCAGGCAATTCACCCCTCCACTTT
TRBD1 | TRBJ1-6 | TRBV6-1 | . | CASSEGQGALIYSPFHF | TGTGCCAGCAGTGAAGGACAGGGGGCGCTCATTTATTCACCCTTCCACTTT
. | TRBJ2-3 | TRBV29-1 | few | CSGDGGTQYF | TGCAGCGGTGATGGAGGTACGCAGTATTTT
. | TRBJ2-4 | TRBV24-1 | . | CDTIPSFQLAKNIRYF | TGTGACACCATTCCGAGCTTCCAGCTAGCCAAAAACATTCGGTACTTC
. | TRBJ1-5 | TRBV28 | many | CASSLFGYDQPQHF | TGTGCCAGCAGTTTATTTGGATACGACCAGCCCCAGCATTTT
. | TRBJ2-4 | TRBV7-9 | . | CASSPTSSEAKNIQNF | TGTGCCAGCAGTCCAACTAGCAGCGAAGCCAAAAACATTCAGAACTTC
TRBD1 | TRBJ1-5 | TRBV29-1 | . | CSAESSGGAQHF | TGCAGCGCGGAGTCATCAGGGGGCGCCCAGCATTTT
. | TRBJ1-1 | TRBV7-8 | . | CSSIPSPRVIDFF | TGTTCCAGCATCCCCTCTCCTCGAGTGATAGATTTCTTT
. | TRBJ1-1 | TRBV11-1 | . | CVSSLAPGVEAFF | TGTGTCAGCAGCTTAGCGCCCGGGGTTGAAGCTTTCTTT
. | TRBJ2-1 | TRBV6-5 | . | CASRPQASSYNGQFF | TGTGCCAGCAGGCCACAAGCAAGTTCCTACAATGGGCAGTTTTTC
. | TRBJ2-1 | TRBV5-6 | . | CVSSLPGVGSYNEQFF | TGTGTCAGCAGCTTACCGGGTGTTGGGTCCTACAATGAGCAGTTCTTC
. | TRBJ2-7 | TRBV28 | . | CASSFKGNTYEQYF | TGTGCGAGCAGTTTCAAGGGAAATACCTACGAGCAGTACTTC
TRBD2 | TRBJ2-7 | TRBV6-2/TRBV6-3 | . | CDSRSTSGSVYEQYF | TGTGACAGCAGGTCGACTAGCGGGAGTGTATACGAGCAGTACTTC
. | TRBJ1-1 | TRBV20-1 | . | CSAESGRSEVFF | TGCAGTGCCGAGTCGGGGCGGAGTGAAGTTTTCTTT
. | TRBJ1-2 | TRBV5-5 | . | CTSSLEGYGYTF | TGTACCAGCAGCTTGGAGGGCTATGGCTACACCTTC
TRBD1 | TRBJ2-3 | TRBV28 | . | CAGSQETGRPDTQYF | TGTGCCGGCAGTCAGGAGACAGGGCGCCCAGATACGCAGTATTTT
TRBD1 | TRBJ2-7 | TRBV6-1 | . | CAKSGDSLVNKQYF | TGTGCCAAGAGTGGGGACAGTCTTGTCAACAAGCAGTACTTC
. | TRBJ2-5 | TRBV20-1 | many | CSANPSRETQYF | TGCAGTGCTAATCCCTCCCGGGAGACCCAGTACTTC
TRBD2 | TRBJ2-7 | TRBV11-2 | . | CASSLARITSSVAGVVLGEQYF | TGTGCCAGCAGCTTAGCCCGGATAACCTCCTCGGTGGCGGGAGTAGTCCTTGGAGAGCAGTACTTC
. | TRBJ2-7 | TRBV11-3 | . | CASNPPGQGARGQYF | TGTGCCAGCAACCCCCCGGGACAAGGGGCTCGGGGGCAGTACTTC
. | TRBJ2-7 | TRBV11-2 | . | CASSRELGAEQYF | TGTGCCAGCAGCCGTGAATTGGGCGCCGAGCAGTACTTC
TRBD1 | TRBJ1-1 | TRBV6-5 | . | CASSYSSAGGTPEDFF | TGTGCCAGCAGTTATAGTTCAGCAGGGGGAACCCCTGAAGACTTCTTT
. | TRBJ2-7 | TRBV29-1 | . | CSVEETIGSSYEQHF | TGCAGCGTTGAAGAGACTATCGGGAGCTCCTACGAGCAGCACTTC
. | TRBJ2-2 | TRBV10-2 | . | CASSQGLNTEELFF | TGCGCCAGCAGCCAGGGGCTAAACACCGAGGAACTGTTTTTT
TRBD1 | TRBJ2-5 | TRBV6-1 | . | CASKVTIGTETQYF | TGTGCCAGCAAGGTTACTATCGGGACAGAGACCCAATACTTC
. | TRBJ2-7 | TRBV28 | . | CASSLQGLGVYKQYF | TGTGCCAGCAGTTTGCAGGGGCTTGGAGTCTACAAGCAGTACTTT
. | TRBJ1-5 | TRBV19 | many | CASSFSHNQPQHF | TGTGCCAGTAGTTTCTCCCACAATCAGCCCCAGCATTTT
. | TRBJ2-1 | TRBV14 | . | CVSRQARGSGNEQFF | TGTGTCAGCCGCCAAGCTAGGGGGAGTGGAAATGAGCAGTTCTTC
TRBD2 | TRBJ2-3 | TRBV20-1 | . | CSAPPLAGGTDMKYF | TGCAGTGCTCCACCCCTAGCGGGAGGGACAGATATGAAGTATTTT
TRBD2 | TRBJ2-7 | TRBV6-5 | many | CASSSLSGRAEGEQYF | TGTGCCAGCAGTTCCCTTAGCGGGAGGGCCGAGGGCGAGCAGTACTTC
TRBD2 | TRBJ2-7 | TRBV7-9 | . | CASSLSGTYEQYF | TGTGCCAGCAGCTTAAGCGGGACCTACGAGCAGTACTTC
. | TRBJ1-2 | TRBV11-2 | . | CVSSPWTANYGYTF | TGTGTCAGCAGCCCTTGGACAGCTAACTATGGCTACACCTTC
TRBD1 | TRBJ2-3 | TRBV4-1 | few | CASSHGTGDMSDTQYF | TGCGCCAGCAGCCATGGGACAGGGGATATGTCAGATACGCAGTATTTT
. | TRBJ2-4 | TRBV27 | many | CASSLKFLADTKNIQYF | TGTGCCAGCAGTTTAAAGTTTCTAGCCGACACCAAAAACATTCAGTACTTC
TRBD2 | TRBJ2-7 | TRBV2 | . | CATSVPTAGTYEQYF | TGTGCCACCAGTGTTCCGACAGCGGGGACCTACGAGCAGTACTTC
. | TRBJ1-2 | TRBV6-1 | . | CASSTDPDNYGYTF | TGTGCCAGCAGCACGGACCCAGATAACTATGGCTACACCTTC
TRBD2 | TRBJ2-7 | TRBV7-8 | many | CASSLALAGEIYEQYF | TGTGCCAGCAGCTTGGCACTAGCGGGAGAGATATACGAGCAGTACTTC
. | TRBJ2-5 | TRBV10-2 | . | CTRSEGAQQYF | TGCACCCGCAGTGAAGGAGCCCAACAGTACTTC
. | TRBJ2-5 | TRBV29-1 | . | CNVETGVQETEYF | TGCAACGTTGAAACAGGCGTACAAGAGACCGAGTACTTC
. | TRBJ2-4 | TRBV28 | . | CANSIYPLAKNIQYF | TGTGCCAACAGTATATACCCCTTAGCCAAAAACATTCAGTACTTC
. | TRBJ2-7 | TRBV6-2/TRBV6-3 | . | CAGRATGNEQYF | TGTGCCGGCAGAGCGACAGGTAACGAGCAGTACTTC
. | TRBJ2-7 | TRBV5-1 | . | CASSLVWGSEQYF | TGCGCCAGCAGCTTGGTTTGGGGCTCCGAGCAGTACTTC
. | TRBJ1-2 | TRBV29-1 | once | CSVEARLAIMHGYTF | TGCAGCGTTGAAGCGAGGCTCGCAATTATGCATGGCTACACCTTC
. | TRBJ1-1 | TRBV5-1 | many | CASSLVTDTEAFF | TGCGCCAGCAGCTTGGTGACAGACACTGAAGCTTTCTTT
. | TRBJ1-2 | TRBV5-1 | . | CPSSRKEVYTF | TGCCCCAGCAGCCGGAAGGAGGTCTACACCTTC
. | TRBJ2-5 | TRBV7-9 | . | CASSFVAGSGETQYF | TGTGCCAGCAGCTTTGTAGCAGGGTCGGGGGAGACCCAGTACTTC
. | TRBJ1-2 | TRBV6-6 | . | CASSCVSRLMIVGYTF | TGTGCCAGCAGTTGCGTATCCCGGTTGATGATTGTTGGCTACACCTTC
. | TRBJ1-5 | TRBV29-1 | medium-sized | CSVAPGRDQPQHF | TGCAGCGTTGCTCCAGGGCGAGATCAGCCCCAGCATTTT
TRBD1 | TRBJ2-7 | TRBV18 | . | CARLQTGVDEQYF | TGTGCCAGGTTACAGACAGGGGTGGACGAGCAGTACTTC
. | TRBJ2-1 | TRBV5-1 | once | CASSLGQRSNEQFF | TGCGCCAGTAGCCTAGGACAGCGTAGTAATGAGCAGTTCTTC
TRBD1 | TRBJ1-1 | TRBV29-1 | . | CSVEAVRTGEWTEAFF | TGTAGCGTTGAAGCCGTCCGGACAGGGGAGTGGACTGAAGCTTTCTTT
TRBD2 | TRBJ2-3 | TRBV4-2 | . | CTSNQGGTSGTDTQYF | TGTACCAGCAACCAAGGAGGCACTAGCGGCACAGATACACAGTATTTT
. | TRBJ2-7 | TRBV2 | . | CASSGAAVIQGYEQYF | TGTGCTAGCAGTGGAGCGGCCGTCATACAGGGATACGAGCAGTACTTC
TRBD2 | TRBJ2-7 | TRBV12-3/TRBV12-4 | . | CASSRSAGVGYEQYF | TGTGCCAGCAGTCGCTCGGCGGGAGTAGGCTACGAGCAGTACTTC
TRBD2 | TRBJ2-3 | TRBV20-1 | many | CSASLGLADSTDTQYF | TGCAGTGCTAGTCTAGGACTAGCGGACAGCACAGATACGCAGTATTTT